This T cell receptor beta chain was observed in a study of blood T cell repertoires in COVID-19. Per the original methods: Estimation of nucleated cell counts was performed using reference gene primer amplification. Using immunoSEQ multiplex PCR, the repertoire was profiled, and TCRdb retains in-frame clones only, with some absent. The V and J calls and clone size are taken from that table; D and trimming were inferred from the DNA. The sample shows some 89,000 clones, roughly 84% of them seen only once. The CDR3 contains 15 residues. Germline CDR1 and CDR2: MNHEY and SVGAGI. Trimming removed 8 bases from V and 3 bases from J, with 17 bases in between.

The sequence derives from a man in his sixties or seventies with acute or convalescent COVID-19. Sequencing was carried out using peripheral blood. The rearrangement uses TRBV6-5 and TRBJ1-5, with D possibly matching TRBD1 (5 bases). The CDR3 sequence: CASRPETVINQPQHF. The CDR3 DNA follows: TGTGCCAGCCGCCCGGAGACAGTTATCAATCAGCCCCAGCATTTT.